The clone carrying this T cell receptor (beta chain) was counted only a few times. What it binds is not known. TCRbeta library construction was performed incorporating unique molecular identifiers. TCRdb fed the PCR reads into MiXCR, producing one record per CDR3 protein. There are fewer than 700,000 distinct CDR3 sequences in the sample; roughly 13% occur only once, and approximately 2% lies in the top ten. Germline V CDR1 and CDR2: DFQATT, SNEGSKA (reference sequence). CDR3 size: 15 residues. V gave up 0 bases and J gave up 0 bases, with 8 bases separating them. This sample was taken from a study of T-cell reconstitution after alpha-beta-depleted transplantation in children. Overall study findings and caveats: Surviving recipient T cells and thymic progenitors accounted for the high day-60 TCRbeta diversity observed in some patients. Two months or so post-transplant, alpha-beta T cells reportedly derived from several hundred expanded graft clones. Most T-cell counts and diversity one year after the transplant came from T cells that were newly produced.

V and J are TRBV20-1 and TRBJ2-2, with D uncertain. This clonotype was obtained from a male patient younger than 18 who had a stem cell transplant for acute myeloid leukemia, so the T cells may come from the graft donor. The material sequenced was PBMCs, mostly from graft donor cells, taken 360 days after TCRalphabeta/CD19-depleted stem cell transplant. The CDR3 region is CSARDSPSNTGELFF. In DNA form, the CDR3 reads TGCAGTGCTAGAGATTCCCCCTCGAACACCGGGGAGCTGTTTTTT.